This is a list of T cell receptor beta chains from one sample in a study of T cell repertoires in cytomegalovirus infection. TCRdb reprocessed the reads via MiXCR and lists one record per CDR3 protein. This table has some 450,000 distinct CDR3 sequences, roughly a third appearing once. Sequenced sample: PBMCs. The receptor set was obtained from a human donor in good health (CMV status not recorded). Some clones in this sample may be carry-over from other donors' samples. CDR3s include the opening cysteine and the closing phenylalanine or tryptophan. A D gene is named only where the DNA matches it firmly. A clone size is listed for some rows: how often the clone was seen (once, few, many), or a class if it is expanded.

.,TRBV29-1,TRBJ2-5,TRBD2,CSVHPSLAGGQETQYF,TGCAGCGTTCACCCTTCCTTAGCGGGGGGGCAAGAGACCCAGTACTTC
.,TRBV4-3,TRBJ2-3,.,CASSLIRPDTQYF,TGCGCCAGCAGCCTCATCCGGCCCGATACGCAGTATTTT
.,TRBV28,TRBJ1-1,.,CASSLHPGANTEAFF,TGTGCCAGCAGTTTGCATCCAGGAGCCAACACTGAAGCTTTCTTT
.,TRBV5-4,TRBJ2-2,.,CASSLPGYAGELFF,TGTGCCAGCAGCTTGCCCGGGTACGCCGGGGAGCTGTTTTTT
few,TRBV6-1,TRBJ2-5,TRBD2,CASRGTSGARQETQYF,TGTGCCAGCAGGGGAACTAGCGGGGCTCGCCAAGAGACCCAGTACTTC
.,TRBV3-1,TRBJ1-6,.,CASSQGGVGNSPLHF,TGTGCCAGCAGCCAAGGAGGAGTTGGTAATTCACCCCTCCACTTT
many,TRBV7-8,TRBJ2-5,.,CASTPSSVIETQYF,TGTGCCAGCACCCCATCTAGCGTAATAGAGACCCAGTACTTC
.,TRBV28,TRBJ1-3,.,CASNDFQNTIYF,TGTGCCAGCAACGATTTTCAGAACACCATATATTTT
.,TRBV5-6,TRBJ1-6,.,CASSLGWPLLSPLHF,TGTGCCAGCAGCTTGGGGTGGCCGCTTCTTTCACCCCTCCACTTT
.,TRBV28,TRBJ1-1,TRBD1,CASKEQGAHTEAFF,TGTGCCAGCAAAGAACAGGGGGCCCACACTGAAGCTTTCTTT
.,TRBV2,TRBJ2-2,.,CASSVARDEDTGELFF,TGTGCCAGCAGTGTCGCCAGGGACGAAGACACCGGGGAGTTGTTTTTT
many,TRBV7-9,TRBJ1-1,.,CASSPPGGIPNTEAFF,TGTGCCAGCAGCCCGCCGGGGGGCATCCCGAACACTGAAGCTTTCTTT
.,TRBV7-8,TRBJ2-1,TRBD2,CASGEGVNEQFF,TGTGCCAGCGGGGAGGGAGTCAATGAGCAGTTCTTC
.,TRBV4-1,TRBJ2-7,.,CARSQEGDYEQYF,TGCGCCAGAAGCCAGGAAGGGGACTACGAGCAGTACTTC
many,TRBV7-8,TRBJ2-7,TRBD2,CASSLALAGGDEQYF,TGTGCCAGCAGCTTAGCGCTCGCGGGGGGCGACGAGCAGTACTTC
.,TRBV12-3/TRBV12-4,TRBJ2-1,.,CASTSVGLTYNEQFF,TGTGCCAGCACATCAGTGGGGCTGACCTACAATGAGCAGTTCTTC
many,TRBV12-3/TRBV12-4,TRBJ1-6,TRBD1,CASSLDRGRSPLHF,TGTGCCAGCAGTTTAGACAGGGGGCGTTCACCCCTCCACTTT
.,TRBV27,TRBJ1-1,.,CASSLWSSMNTEAFF,TGTGCCAGCAGTTTATGGTCCAGTATGAACACTGAAGCTTTCTTT
many,TRBV7-9,TRBJ2-5,.,CASSLGPGFQETQYF,TGTGCCAGCAGCTTAGGCCCGGGATTCCAAGAGACCCAGTACTTC
.,TRBV7-8,TRBJ1-2,.,CASSVEGVSGYGYTF,TGTGCCAGCAGCGTAGAGGGGGTTTCAGGCTATGGCTACACCTTC